The next 12 T cell receptor beta chains were all read from a single sample in a study of cytomegalovirus exposure and HLA in healthy donors. PCR was performed using 60 Vbeta and 13 Jbeta primers. Clones were sequenced by immunoSEQ multiplex PCR, and TCRdb holds only the in-frame ones, with some missing. The sample consists of 120,000 or so clones, about 85% of them appearing once. The source material was PBMCs. The receptors were gathered from a man younger than 30 in good health and CMV-seropositive.

V usage is TRBV6-6 and J usage is TRBJ2-1; unclear D gene. V was pared by 5 bases and J by 0 bases, with 11 bases between. CDR3 length: 15 residues. Germline CDR1 and CDR2: MNHNY and SVGAGI (reference sequence). The CDR3 DNA reads as TGTGCCAGCAGTGAGCTGGGCCGCTCCTACAATGAGCAGTTCTTC. Translation: CASSELGRSYNEQFF.

The chain links TRBV10-3 to TRBJ2-1; 14 bases are shared with TRBD2. J was trimmed by 5 bases and V by 11 bases; bases with no gene match: 14. Germline V gene data show CDR1 as ENHRY and CDR2 as SYGVKD. The CDR3 totals 17 residues. The CDR3 here is CASQGRRGLAGDNEQFF. In nucleotides, the CDR3 is TGTGCCTCTCAGGGACGGAGGGGACTAGCGGGGGACAATGAGCAGTTCTTC.

The rearrangement joins TRBV12-5 to TRBJ1-5, with a possible D match to TRBD1 (5 bases). Germline-derived CDR1 and CDR2 are LGHNT and FRNRAP. V lost 3 bases, J lost 4 bases, and 13 bases lay in between. The CDR3 covers 15 residues. CDR3 nucleotide sequence: TGTGCTAGTGGTTTAGGAGGGAAGGGGAATCAGCCCCAGCATTTT. It specifies CASGLGGKGNQPQHF.

The rearrangement links TRBV5-1 to TRBJ2-3; 7 bases align to TRBD2. CDR3 length: 15 amino acids. J lost 3 bases, V lost 0 bases, and 4 bases had no gene match. Germline V CDR1 and CDR2: SGHRS, YFSETQ. The CDR3 DNA sequence: TGCGCCAGCAGCTTGGGATCTAGCGGTACAGATACGCAGTATTTT. Translation gives CASSLGSSGTDTQYF.

The chain links TRBV29-1 to TRBJ1-5, with 10 positions matching TRBD1. The germline V gene has CDR1 SQVTM and CDR2 ANQGSEA. The CDR3 runs to 15 residues. Unmatched junction bases numbered 7, after V lost 6 bases and J lost 2 bases. CDR3: CSVAFGTGGNQPQHF. The CDR3 DNA is TGCAGCGTCGCATTCGGGACAGGGGGCAATCAGCCCCAGCATTTT.

The table lists this clone with a count of one. The V and J genes are TRBV5-5 and TRBJ1-2; a weak D match, TRBD1 (5 bases). The V end was cut by 6 bases, the J end by 4 bases, with 10 bases between. Germline V gene sequence: CDR1 SGHKS, CDR2 YYEKEE (reference sequence). The CDR3 is 12 residues long. This CDR3 is CASMGQLYGYTF. In DNA form, the CDR3 reads TGTGCCAGCATGGGGCAGCTCTATGGCTACACCTTC.

This clone turned up a few times. The chain uses TRBV7-9 and TRBJ1-4; no clear D. The V gene lost 2 bases and the J gene lost 7 bases, with 8 bases spanning the gap. Germline assignment: CDR1 SEHNR and CDR2 FQNEAQ (reference sequence). The CDR3 is 13 residues long. The CDR3: CASSLTGGEKLFF. The DNA of the CDR3 is TGTGCCAGCAGCTTAACGGGAGGTGAAAAACTGTTTTTT.

The table lists this clone with a few counts. The gene calls are TRBV20-1 and TRBJ1-5; D uncertain. Per the germline V gene, CDR1 is DFQATT and CDR2 is SNEGSKA (reference sequence). CDR3 length: 10 amino acids. Deletions cut 5 bases from V and 4 bases from J, with 3 bases between. As DNA, the CDR3 is TGCAGTGCTCCAAATCAGCCCCAGCATTTT. It yields the protein CSAPNQPQHF.

The CDR3 coding sequence is TGCGCCAGCACGAGCTCCTATAATTCACCCCTCCACTTT. It is translated as CASTSSYNSPLHF. This rearrangement joins TRBV10-2 to TRBJ1-6; no clear D gene. This CDR3 is built from 13 residues. Germline assignment: CDR1 WSHSY and CDR2 SAAADI. V lost 7 bases to trimming and J lost 0 bases, with 4 bases between them.

V and J are TRBV18 and TRBJ1-3; D not resolved. The CDR3 loop spans 15 amino acids. The V end lost 3 bases, the J end lost 4 bases, and 13 bases lay between the germline ends. Germline assignment: CDR1 KGHSH and CDR2 LQKENI. For the CDR3, the DNA is TGTGCCAGCTCACCGAACCAGGATGCCGGAAACACCATATATTTT. Its protein product is CASSPNQDAGNTIYF.

This chain links TRBV5-4 with TRBJ2-5; 7 bases align to TRBD2. The CDR3 has 14 amino acids. Trimming removed 4 bases from V and 2 bases from J; junction bases left unmatched: 5. Germline-derived CDR1 and CDR2 are SGHNT and YYREEE (reference sequence). The CDR3: CASSVDGGQETQYF. The DNA of the CDR3 is TGTGCCAGCAGCGTAGACGGGGGGCAAGAGACCCAGTACTTC.

The chain recombines TRBV4-3 with TRBJ2-3, with no clear D. Trimming shortened V by 2 bases and J by 7 bases, and 13 bases separated the two germline ends. Germline assignment: CDR1 LGHNA and CDR2 YSLEER. The CDR3 sequence is 14 residues long. The CDR3 sequence: CASSQSRAGHTQYF. CDR3 nucleotides: TGCGCCAGCAGCCAAAGTCGTGCTGGGCATACGCAGTATTTT.